This T cell receptor (beta chain) is drawn from a study of blood T cells in healthy people across ages. At least 5.5 micrograms of total RNA were extracted per sample. This clonotype turned up a few times. It was with a sample-barcoded 5' primer and a J-beta primer mix that a second PCR of roughly 6 to 12 cycles was run. TCRdb re-called the 5' RACE reads through MiXCR, storing one row per CDR3 protein. The sample carries about 1 million distinct CDR3 sequences, approximately 26% recorded once. These data were also reused for a study on T cells of mothers and their children. From that paper: Material was donated by three healthy Caucasian mothers and their six children. From each mother came over 9.5 million TCR beta CDR3 reads, and from each child came a few million. Related mother and child pairs showed slightly greater overlap (not significant) than unrelated pairs did.

Material: blood. This TCR was recovered from a girl aged 2-10 years in good health.

The CDR3 loop is CASSSHSGNEQFF. In nucleotides, the CDR3 is TGCGCCAGCAGTTCCCACAGCGGGAATGAGCAGTTCTTC. This chain connects TRBV5-1 to TRBJ2-5; weak D call: TRBD2 (6 bases). The DNA end lines up better with TRBJ2-1; the J call may be wrong. Germline V gives CDR1 SGHRS, CDR2 YFSETQ. The CDR3 has 13 amino acids.